This TCR beta chain was captured in a study of Graves' ophthalmopathy and Graves' hyperthyroidism. Trimming stripped 2 bases from V and 0 bases from J, with 10 bases between. The CDR3 is 15 amino acids. Germline V gene sequence: CDR1 SEHNR, CDR2 FQNEAQ (reference sequence). From RNA, the CDR3 regions of TCR beta chains were amplified and sequenced. First-round RT-PCR employed HTBI primers, with a second-round multiplex PCR after it. TCRdb analysed the multiplex PCR reads with MiXCR anew, one entry per CDR3 protein. The sample has about 620,000 distinct CDR3 sequences, about a fifth seen once. This clonotype was observed at least ten times.

The TCR originated in a woman aged 18-29 years with stable Graves' hyperthyroidism. Some clones in this sample may be carry-over from other donors' samples. The chain uses TRBV7-9 and TRBJ1-2; D not certain. Sequenced: peripheral blood. CDR3 sequence: CASSLSTEANYGYTF. The DNA of the CDR3 is TGTGCCAGCAGCTTAAGCACAGAGGCTAACTATGGCTACACCTTC.